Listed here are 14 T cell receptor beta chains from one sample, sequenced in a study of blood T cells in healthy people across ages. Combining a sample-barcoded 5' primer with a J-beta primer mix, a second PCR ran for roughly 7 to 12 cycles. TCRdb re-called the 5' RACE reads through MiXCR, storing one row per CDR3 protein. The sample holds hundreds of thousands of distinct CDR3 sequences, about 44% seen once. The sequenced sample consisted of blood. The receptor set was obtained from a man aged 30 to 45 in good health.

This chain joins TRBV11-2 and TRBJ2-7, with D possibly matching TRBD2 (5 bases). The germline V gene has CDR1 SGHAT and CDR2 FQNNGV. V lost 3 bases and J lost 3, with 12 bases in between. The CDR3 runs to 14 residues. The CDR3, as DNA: TGTGCCAGCAGCTTGTCACGAGGGAACTACGAGCAGTACTTC. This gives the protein CASSLSRGNYEQYF.

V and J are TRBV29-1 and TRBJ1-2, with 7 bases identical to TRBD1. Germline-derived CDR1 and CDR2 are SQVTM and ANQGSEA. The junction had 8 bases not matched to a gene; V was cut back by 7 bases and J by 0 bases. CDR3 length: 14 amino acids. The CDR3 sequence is CSGSRDSSNYGYTF. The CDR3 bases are TGCAGCGGTTCCCGGGACAGTTCTAACTATGGCTACACCTTC.

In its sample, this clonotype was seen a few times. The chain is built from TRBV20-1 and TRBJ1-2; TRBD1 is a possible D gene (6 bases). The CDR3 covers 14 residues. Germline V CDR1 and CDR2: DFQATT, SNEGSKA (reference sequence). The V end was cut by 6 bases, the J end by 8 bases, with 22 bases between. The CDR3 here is CSAQTSGGFWGYTF. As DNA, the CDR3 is TGCAGTGCCCAGACTTCCGGGGGCTTCTGGGGCTACACCTTC.

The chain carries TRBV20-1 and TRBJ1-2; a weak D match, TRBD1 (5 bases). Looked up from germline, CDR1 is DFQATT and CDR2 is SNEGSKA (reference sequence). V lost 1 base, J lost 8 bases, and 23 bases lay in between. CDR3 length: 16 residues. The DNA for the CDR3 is TGCAGTGCTAGAGGAGGGGTAGGGCAGCCAATCGGGGGCTACACCTTC. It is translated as CSARGGVGQPIGGYTF.

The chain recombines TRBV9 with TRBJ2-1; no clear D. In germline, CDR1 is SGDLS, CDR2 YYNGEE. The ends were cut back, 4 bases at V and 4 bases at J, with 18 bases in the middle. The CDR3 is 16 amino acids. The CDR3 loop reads CASSSRRRAIYNEQFF. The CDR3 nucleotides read TGTGCCAGCAGCTCACGGCGGCGAGCGATATACAATGAGCAGTTCTTC.

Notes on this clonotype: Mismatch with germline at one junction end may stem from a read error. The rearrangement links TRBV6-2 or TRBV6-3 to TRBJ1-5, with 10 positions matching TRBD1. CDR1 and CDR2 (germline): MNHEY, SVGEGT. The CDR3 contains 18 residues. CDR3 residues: CTSSYRLDRGQGNQPQHF. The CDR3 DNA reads TGTACCAGCAGTTATCGCCTCGACAGGGGGCAAGGCAATCAGCCCCAGCATTTT.

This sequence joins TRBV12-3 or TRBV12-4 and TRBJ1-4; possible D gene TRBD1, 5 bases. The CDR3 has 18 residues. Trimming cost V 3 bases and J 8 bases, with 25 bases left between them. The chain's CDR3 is CASSLSPLTGTGREKLFF. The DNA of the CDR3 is TGTGCCAGCAGTTTGTCCCCTCTTACCGGGACGGGGAGGGAAAAACTGTTTTTT.

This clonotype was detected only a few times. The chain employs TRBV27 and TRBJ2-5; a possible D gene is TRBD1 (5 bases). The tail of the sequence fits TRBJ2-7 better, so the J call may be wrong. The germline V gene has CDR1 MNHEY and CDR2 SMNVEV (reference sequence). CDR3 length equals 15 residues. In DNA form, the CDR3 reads TGTGCCAGCAGTTCATCTGGGCAGGGCATCCACGAGCAGTACTTC. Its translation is CASSSSGQGIHEQYF.

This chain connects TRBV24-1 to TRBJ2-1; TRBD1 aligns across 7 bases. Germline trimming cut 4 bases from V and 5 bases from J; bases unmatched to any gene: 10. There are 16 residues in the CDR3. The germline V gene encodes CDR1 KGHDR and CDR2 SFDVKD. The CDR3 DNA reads TGTGCCACCAGTGACTCACAGGGGCCGCAAGACAATGAGCAGTTCTTC. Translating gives CATSDSQGPQDNEQFF.

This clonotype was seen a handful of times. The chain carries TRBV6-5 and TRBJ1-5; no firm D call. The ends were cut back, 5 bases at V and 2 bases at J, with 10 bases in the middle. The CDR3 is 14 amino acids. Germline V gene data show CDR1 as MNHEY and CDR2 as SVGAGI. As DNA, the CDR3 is TGTGCCAGCAGTGTGCAGAAGGGCAATCAGCCCCAGCATTTT. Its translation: CASSVQKGNQPQHF.

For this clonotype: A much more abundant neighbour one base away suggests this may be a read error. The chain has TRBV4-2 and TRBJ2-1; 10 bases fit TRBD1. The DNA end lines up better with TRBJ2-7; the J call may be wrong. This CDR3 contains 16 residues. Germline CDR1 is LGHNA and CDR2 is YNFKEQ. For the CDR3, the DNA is TGTGCCAGCAGCCAGGACGGACAGGGGGTCGACAATGAGCAGTACTTC. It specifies CASSQDGQGVDNEQYF.

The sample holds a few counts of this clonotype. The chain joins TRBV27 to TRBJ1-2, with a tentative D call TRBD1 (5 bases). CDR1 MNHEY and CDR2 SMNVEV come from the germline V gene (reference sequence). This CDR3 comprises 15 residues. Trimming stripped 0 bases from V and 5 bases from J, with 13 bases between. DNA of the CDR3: TGTGCCAGCAGTTTATCGGGGGGGAATACTTATGGCTACACCTTC. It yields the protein CASSLSGGNTYGYTF.

CDR3 loop: CASSPTLTSGEETQYF. In nucleotides, the CDR3 is TGTGCCAGCAGCCCTACCCTGACTAGCGGGGAAGAGACCCAGTACTTC. The J gene is TRBJ2-5, the V gene TRBV5-4; 11 bases are a match to TRBD2. With V trimmed by 4 bases and J by 3 bases, 8 bases remained unmatched. CDR3 length: 16 residues. Germline CDR1 and CDR2: SGHNT and YYREEE (reference sequence).

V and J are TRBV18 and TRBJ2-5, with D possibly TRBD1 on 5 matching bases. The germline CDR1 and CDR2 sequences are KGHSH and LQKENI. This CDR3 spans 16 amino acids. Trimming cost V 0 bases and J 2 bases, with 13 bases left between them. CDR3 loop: CASSPPAGSMQETQYF. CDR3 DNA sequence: TGTGCCAGCTCACCACCGGCAGGGTCGATGCAAGAGACCCAGTACTTC.